These 30 T cell receptor beta chains share one sample of origin, sequenced in a study of blood T cell repertoires in COVID-19. Method: immunoSEQ multiplex PCR; TCRdb's copy keeps in-frame clones and lacks some. The sample lists over 130,000 clones, about 79% occurring once. Sequencing was done on a sample of peripheral blood. These receptors came from a woman aged 80 or older with active or convalescent COVID-19.

The genes are TRBV5-1 and TRBJ2-3; 9 nucleotides match TRBD1. Germline loops: CDR1 SGHRS, CDR2 YFSETQ. This CDR3 is 18 amino acids long. The V segment lost 4 bases and the J segment 1 base; nucleotides outside the gene matches: 13. CDR3 in amino acids: CASSRNDRGASGTDTQYF. DNA for the CDR3: TGCGCCAGCAGCCGAAACGACAGGGGGGCCTCAGGCACAGATACGCAGTATTTT. The whole variable domain, remainder taken from reference TRBV5-1 and TRBJ2-3, is KAGVTQTPRYLIKTRGQQVTLSCSPISGHRSVSWYQQTPGQGLQFLFEYFSETQRNKGNFPGRFSGRQFSNSRSEMNVSTLELGDSALYLCASSRNDRGASGTDTQYFGPGTRLTVL.

The gene calls are TRBV28 and TRBJ2-1; TRBD2 matches 13 bases. This CDR3 is 15 amino acids long. V trimming: 2 bases; J trimming: 15 bases; junction bases outside the gene matches: 10. The germline CDR1 and CDR2 sequences are MDHEN and SYDVKM. DNA of the CDR3: TGTGCCAGCAGTTTAGGGACTAGCGGGACCCTAAGAGGGTTCTTC. It translates to CASSLGTSGTLRGFF.

The rearrangement links TRBV6-5 to TRBJ1-3; D call uncertain. CDR1 is MNHEY, CDR2 SVGAGI, per germline. V was clipped by 7 bases and J by 9 bases, with 10 bases between them. This CDR3 spans 11 amino acids. The CDR3 region is CASNLGVTIYF. The CDR3 nucleotides are TGTGCCAGCAACCTCGGAGTCACCATATATTTT.

The chain uses TRBV3-1 (or the pseudogene TRBV3-2) and TRBJ1-4, with a weak D call TRBD1 (6 bases). Deletions cut 5 bases from V and 0 bases from J, with 10 bases between. Germline CDR1 LGHDT, CDR2 YNNKEL (reference sequence). This CDR3 is 15 amino acids long. CDR3 coding DNA: TGTGCCAGCAGCACAAGGACAGCAACTAATGAAAAACTGTTTTTT. Protein sequence: CASSTRTATNEKLFF.

This sequence joins TRBV6-1 and TRBJ2-1; 11 nucleotides match TRBD2. The V and J ends lost 0 bases and 6 bases, in that order; junction bases with no gene match: 4. Germline CDR1 and CDR2: MNHNS and SASEGT. This CDR3 contains 16 residues. The DNA of the CDR3 is TGTGCCAGCAGTGAAGCCCGGCTAGCGGGGGGCAATGAGCAGTTCTTC. This codes for CASSEARLAGGNEQFF.

The rearrangement uses TRBV7-2 and TRBJ2-3, with TRBD2 matching over 8 bases. J lost 3 bases, V lost 5 bases, and 4 bases had no gene match. The V gene's germline CDR1 is SGHTA and CDR2 FQGNSA. The CDR3 spans 14 residues. CDR3: CASSPGLVTDTQYF. CDR3 nucleotides: TGTGCCAGCAGCCCGGGACTAGTGACAGATACGCAGTATTTT.

The V and J genes are TRBV6-5 and TRBJ1-2; 9 bases map to TRBD1. CDR1 and CDR2 (germline): MNHEY, SVGAGI. V trimming: 6 bases; J trimming: 2 bases; junction bases outside the gene matches: 7. The CDR3 length is 15 residues. The CDR3 is CASRFGDRENYGYTF. CDR3 DNA: TGTGCCAGCAGATTCGGGGACAGGGAAAACTATGGCTACACCTTC.

The rearrangement links TRBV28 to TRBJ1-4; 9 bases agree with TRBD1. Germline CDR1 reads MDHEN; CDR2 reads SYDVKM. Trimming at V came to 7 bases and at J to 8 bases, leaving 5 bases not matched to a gene. CDR3 length: 13 residues. This CDR3 reads CASKGTGLEKLFF. The CDR3 bases are TGTGCCAGCAAGGGGACAGGGCTAGAAAAACTGTTTTTT.

This chain connects TRBV6-1 to TRBJ2-5, with 11 bases aligning to TRBD2. CDR1 is MNHNS, CDR2 SASEGT, per germline. The CDR3 length is 15 residues. The V segment lost 0 bases and the J segment 5 bases; nucleotides outside the gene matches: 2. CDR3 bases: TGTGCCAGCAGTGAAGCCGGGACTAGCGGCGAGACCCAGTACTTC. This translates into CASSEAGTSGETQYF.

The chain joins TRBV5-1 to TRBJ1-2; 9 nucleotides line up with TRBD1. Unmatched junction bases numbered 1, after V lost 3 bases and J lost 4 bases. The V gene's germline CDR1 is SGHRS and CDR2 YFSETQ. The CDR3 length is 13 residues. CDR3 protein: CASSSTGGYGYTF. CDR3 bases: TGCGCCAGCAGCTCGACAGGGGGCTATGGCTACACCTTC. The entire variable domain, with the rest obtained from reference TRBV5-1 and TRBJ1-2, is as follows: KAGVTQTPRYLIKTRGQQVTLSCSPISGHRSVSWYQQTPGQGLQFLFEYFSETQRNKGNFPGRFSGRQFSNSRSEMNVSTLELGDSALYLCASSSTGGYGYTFGSGTRLTVV.

This chain connects TRBV19 to TRBJ1-5, with 7 bases aligning to TRBD1. From germline, CDR1 is LNHDA and CDR2 SQIVND (reference sequence). CDR3 length equals 15 residues. The V gene end was trimmed by 5 bases and the J gene end by 6 bases; junction bases not matched to a gene: 10. CDR3 bases: TGTGCCAGTAGTGAAGGAGGGGGCTTCGGTCAGCCCCAGCATTTT. Protein sequence: CASSEGGGFGQPQHF.

The chain carries TRBV5-1 and TRBJ2-3; 9 nucleotides align to TRBD1. The germline V gene has CDR1 SGHRS and CDR2 YFSETQ. V dropped 4 bases and J dropped 8; count of bases not matched to a gene: 8. This CDR3 is 14 amino acids long. DNA for the CDR3: TGCGCCAGCAGCACCGGGGACAGGGTTACTACGCAGTATTTT. Protein: CASSTGDRVTTQYF.

This clone was seen a single time. J is TRBJ2-3 and V is TRBV4-3; 9 nucleotides agree with TRBD2. Germline V gene lookup returns CDR1 LGHNA and CDR2 YSLEER. V gave up 1 base and J gave up 0 bases; unmatched junction bases: 5. This CDR3 spans 17 amino acids. The CDR3 reads CASSQAATSGSTDTQYF. In DNA form, the CDR3 reads TGCGCCAGCAGCCAAGCAGCGACTAGCGGAAGCACAGATACGCAGTATTTT.

The genes are TRBV4-3 and TRBJ1-6; no reliable D call. From germline, CDR1 is LGHNA and CDR2 YSLEER. CDR3 length: 14 residues. The germline V and J ends were trimmed by 6 bases and 8 bases, with 14 bases remaining between them. The CDR3 here is CASSWKLEDSPLHF. The CDR3 bases are TGCGCCAGCAGTTGGAAGTTGGAGGATTCACCCCTCCACTTT.

The chain recombines TRBV28 with TRBJ2-2, with a weak D call TRBD1 (6 bases). Trimming took off 7 bases at V and 1 base at J, with 10 bases between the two ends. CDR1 MDHEN and CDR2 SYDVKM come from the germline V gene. This CDR3 region has 14 residues. The CDR3 loop reads CASKGGQNTGELFF. The CDR3 DNA reads as TGTGCCAGCAAAGGGGGACAGAACACCGGGGAGCTGTTTTTT.

The rearrangement uses TRBV7-3 and TRBJ1-1; 7 positions match TRBD1. The germline V gene has CDR1 SGHTA and CDR2 FQGTGA. The CDR3 loop spans 12 amino acids. Trimming cost V 5 bases and J 5 bases; bases outside gene matches: 2. The CDR3 region is CASSQQGTEAFF. In DNA, the CDR3 is TGTGCCAGCAGCCAACAGGGGACTGAAGCTTTCTTT.

V and J are TRBV29-1 and TRBJ1-2; tentatively, D is TRBD1 (5 bases). V gave up 4 bases and J gave up 0 bases, with 12 bases separating them. The V gene's germline CDR1 is SQVTM and CDR2 ANQGSEA. The length of the CDR3 is 14 residues. This chain's CDR3 is CSVVGSTANYGYTF. The CDR3 DNA sequence: TGCAGCGTTGTAGGCTCGACAGCTAACTATGGCTACACCTTC.

The V gene is TRBV11-1, the J gene TRBJ1-2; 8 bases align to TRBD1. V trimming: 4 bases; J trimming: 6 bases; junction bases outside the gene matches: 4. This CDR3 has 13 residues. Germline V lookup: CDR1 SGHAT, CDR2 FQDESV (reference sequence). The CDR3, as DNA: TGTGCCAGCAGCTGGACAGGGTATGATGGCTACACCTTC. Encoded protein: CASSWTGYDGYTF.

The V gene is TRBV15, the J gene TRBJ1-1, with a possible D match to TRBD1 (6 bases). The CDR3 extends over 14 amino acids. V lost 3 bases and J lost 6, with 14 bases in between. Germline loops: CDR1 LNHNV, CDR2 YYDKDF (reference sequence). The CDR3: CATSSGQLRAEAFF. CDR3 bases: TGTGCCACCAGCAGTGGACAGTTGAGAGCTGAAGCTTTCTTT.

The V and J genes are TRBV11-3 and TRBJ2-1; TRBD1 aligns across 7 bases. Germline CDR1 SGHNT, CDR2 YENEEA. This CDR3 spans 16 amino acids. The J segment lost 0 bases and the V segment lost 2 bases, leaving 4 bases of the junction unmatched. In DNA, the CDR3 is TGTGCCAGCAGCTTACATAGGGGGCTCTCCTACAATGAGCAGTTCTTC. Its protein is CASSLHRGLSYNEQFF.

J is TRBJ1-4 and V is TRBV18; D unresolved. The V gene's germline CDR1 is KGHSH and CDR2 LQKENI. The V gene lost 4 bases and the J gene lost 10 bases, with 22 bases spanning the gap. The CDR3 is made up of 16 amino acids. The CDR3 nucleotides are TGTGCCAGCTCACGGATCTCACTCGACGGCGGTGGAAAACTGTTTTTT. Translation: CASSRISLDGGGKLFF.

The genes are TRBV13 and TRBJ2-1; no definite D call. The CDR3 is made up of 17 amino acids. Trimming removed 0 bases at V and 7 bases at J, with 19 bases between. Germline CDR1 and CDR2: PRHDT and FYEKMQ (reference sequence). The CDR3 loop is CASSLGPPNYLPNEQFF. The CDR3 nucleotides are TGTGCCAGCAGCTTAGGCCCCCCCAACTACTTGCCAAATGAGCAGTTCTTC.

The chain links TRBV6-6 to TRBJ1-4; 10 nucleotides align to TRBD1. V dropped 6 bases and J dropped 3; count of bases not matched to a gene: 7. CDR3 length equals 16 residues. CDR1 and CDR2 from the germline V gene are MNHNY and SVGAGI (reference sequence). In DNA, the CDR3 is TGTGCCAGCAGAAGCGGGACAGGGGTTGCTAATGAAAAACTGTTTTTT. Encoded protein: CASRSGTGVANEKLFF.

V is TRBV2 and J is TRBJ2-5; 10 positions agree with TRBD1. The CDR3 runs 14 residues. The germline V gene encodes CDR1 SNHLY and CDR2 FYNNEI. Trimming removed 8 bases from V and 4 bases from J; junction bases left unmatched: 7. The CDR3 bases are TGTGCCAGCGGGGACAGGGGACGACGAGAGACCCAGTACTTC. It encodes CASGDRGRRETQYF.

The chain links TRBV6-5 to TRBJ2-7, with 10 bases aligning to TRBD1. The germline V gene encodes CDR1 MNHEY and CDR2 SVGAGI. J lost 1 base, V lost 7 bases, and 7 bases had no gene match. The CDR3 contains 15 residues. DNA for the CDR3: TGTGCCAGCACCACCGGGACAGGGGCATCCTACGAGCAGTACTTC. Translating it yields CASTTGTGASYEQYF.

The V and J genes are TRBV6-5 and TRBJ1-1, with D possibly matching TRBD1 (6 bases). This CDR3 comprises 14 residues. V dropped 7 bases and J dropped 1 base, with 13 bases sitting between them. Germline lookup yields CDR1 MNHEY and CDR2 SVGAGI. CDR3 nucleotides: TGTGCCAGCAACACAGGGTTATCGAACACTGAAGCTTTCTTT. Residues: CASNTGLSNTEAFF.

This chain links TRBV6-4 with TRBJ2-1, with 13 nucleotides matching TRBD2. Looked up from germline, CDR1 is MRHNA and CDR2 is SNTAGT. CDR3 length equals 13 residues. V was pared by 6 bases and J by 10 bases, with 3 bases of the junction left unmatched. CDR3 sequence (DNA): TGTGCCAGCAGCGCGACTAGCGGGGGGGAGCAGTTCTTC. This gives the protein CASSATSGGEQFF.

The chain couples TRBV10-3 to TRBJ2-2; TRBD2 matches at 8 bases. This CDR3 is built from 16 residues. CDR1 and CDR2 (germline): ENHRY, SYGVKD. J gave up 0 bases and V 1 base, and 1 base lay outside the gene matches. The CDR3 loop is CAISEFGGANTGELFF. The CDR3 coding sequence is TGTGCCATCAGTGAGTTCGGGGGGGCGAACACCGGGGAGCTGTTTTTT.

The V gene is TRBV19, the J gene TRBJ2-1; D remains ambiguous. The CDR3 covers 12 residues. Trimming removed 6 bases at V and 7 bases at J, with 10 bases between. The germline CDR1 and CDR2 sequences are LNHDA and SQIVND (reference sequence). CDR3 bases: TGTGCCAGTAGCCCGGTTGGTAATGAGCAGTTCTTC. As protein: CASSPVGNEQFF.

This rearrangement joins TRBV7-3 to TRBJ1-1; D perhaps matches TRBD1 (5 bases). The germline V and J ends were trimmed by 5 bases and 2 bases, with 9 bases remaining between them. Germline CDR1 and CDR2: SGHTA and FQGTGA. The CDR3 has 13 residues. The CDR3 DNA reads TGTGCCAGCAGCACAGACAGTAACACTGAAGCTTTCTTT. This codes for CASSTDSNTEAFF. Full variable domain (outside the CDR3, taken from reference TRBV7-3 and TRBJ1-1): GAGVSQTPSNKVTEKGKYVELRCDPISGHTALYWYRQSLGQGPEFLIYFQGTGAADDSGLPNDRFFAVRPEGSVSTLKIQRTERGDSAVYLCASSTDSNTEAFFGQGTRLTVV.